The sequence of this T cell receptor (beta chain) was determined in a study of blood T cell repertoires in COVID-19. About the research overall: The United States, Italy and Spain were the sources of the acute and convalescent COVID-19 samples.

The CDR3 runs to 17 residues. Trimming removed 6 bases from V and 0 bases from J, with 19 bases in between. Germline V gene sequence: CDR1 MNHEY, CDR2 SVGEGT. The assay was immunoSEQ multiplex PCR, and TCRdb's table has in-frame clones only and misses some. The sample has some 200,000 clones, approximately 83% seen once. The receptor comes from a woman in her twenties or thirties with COVID-19, enrolled during active disease. The sample comprised peripheral blood. The rearrangement joins TRBV6-2 or TRBV6-3 to TRBJ2-3; possible D gene TRBD1, 6 bases. The CDR3: CASSPTPGEKSTDTQYF. The CDR3 region has the DNA TGTGCCAGCAGCCCCACCCCAGGGGAGAAGAGCACAGATACGCAGTATTTT.